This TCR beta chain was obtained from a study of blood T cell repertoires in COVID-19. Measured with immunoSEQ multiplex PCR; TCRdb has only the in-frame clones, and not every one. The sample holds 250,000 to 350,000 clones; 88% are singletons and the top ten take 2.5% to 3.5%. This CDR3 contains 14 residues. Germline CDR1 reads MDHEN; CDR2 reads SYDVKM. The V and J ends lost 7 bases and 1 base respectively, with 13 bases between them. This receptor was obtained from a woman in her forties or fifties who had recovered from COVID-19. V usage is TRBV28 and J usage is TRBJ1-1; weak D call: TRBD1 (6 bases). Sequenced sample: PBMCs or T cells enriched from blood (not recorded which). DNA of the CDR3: TGTGCCAGCACCTTGGGACACCCGAACACTGAAGCTTTCTTT. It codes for CASTLGHPNTEAFF. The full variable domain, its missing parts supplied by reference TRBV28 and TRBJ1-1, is DVKVTQSSRYLVKRTGEKVFLECVQDMDHENMFWYRQDPGLGLRLIYFSYDVKMKEKGDIPEGYSVSREKKERFSLILESASTNQTSMYLCASTLGHPNTEAFFGQGTRLTVV.